This entry lists 18 T cell receptor beta chains sequenced from one sample in a study of T cells in localized non-small cell lung cancer. Assay used: immunoSEQ multiplex PCR; TCRdb lists only in-frame clones, some missing. The sample has over 20,000 clones; roughly 90% are singletons. Sample: peripheral blood, taken before any cancer treatment. The receptor set was obtained from a man aged 40 to 75 with stage III squamous cell lung carcinoma.

V and J are TRBV5-6 and TRBJ1-4, with D possibly TRBD1 on 5 matching bases. The germline CDR1 and CDR2 sequences are SGHDT and YYEEEE. The CDR3 loop spans 17 amino acids. V was pared by 4 bases and J by 0 bases, with 16 bases between. The CDR3 nucleotides read TGTGCCAGCAGCCAATGGTGGGGGTCGGCAACTAATGAAAAACTGTTTTTT. Its protein is CASSQWWGSATNEKLFF.

The chain couples TRBV5-4 to TRBJ2-3, with 12 bases fitting TRBD2. The germline gives CDR1 SGHNT, CDR2 YYREEE (reference sequence). The V segment lost 1 base and the J segment 1 base; nucleotides outside the gene matches: 1. The length of the CDR3 is 16 residues. The chain's CDR3 is CASSLLAGGGTDTQYF. As DNA, the CDR3 is TGTGCCAGCAGCTTGCTAGCGGGGGGGGGCACAGATACGCAGTATTTT. Filled out from reference TRBV5-4 and TRBJ2-3, the complete variable domain reads ETGVTQSPTHLIKTRGQQVTLRCSSQSGHNTVSWYQQALGQGPQFIFQYYREEENGRGNFPPRFSGLQFPNYSSELNVNALELDDSALYLCASSLLAGGGTDTQYFGPGTRLTVL.

This rearrangement joins TRBV9 to TRBJ2-3; TRBD1 might be the D (6 bases). This CDR3 spans 16 amino acids. The V and J ends lost 0 bases and 1 base respectively, with 12 bases between them. The germline CDR1 and CDR2 sequences are SGDLS and YYNGEE. DNA for the CDR3: TGTGCCAGCAGCGTAGGGGGGCGGGCCCGCACAGATACGCAGTATTTT. Its protein is CASSVGGRARTDTQYF.

The V and J genes are TRBV4-2 and TRBJ2-3, with D perhaps TRBD2 (6 bases). CDR3 length equals 17 residues. The V gene lost 0 bases and the J gene lost 12 bases, with 25 bases spanning the gap. Germline CDR1 is LGHNA and CDR2 is YNFKEQ. CDR3 nucleotides: TGTGCCAGCAGCCAAGAGATAGGCAGACGCCTTCTAGCGACCCAGTATTTT. Protein product: CASSQEIGRRLLATQYF.

This chain connects TRBV28 to TRBJ2-1; 10 nucleotides match TRBD2. Trimming cost V 3 bases and J 5 bases; bases outside gene matches: 4. Germline CDR1 and CDR2: MDHEN and SYDVKM. The CDR3 is 15 amino acids. This CDR3 reads CASSLIAGGNNEQFF. As DNA, the CDR3 is TGTGCCAGCAGTTTGATAGCGGGGGGTAACAATGAGCAGTTCTTC.

J is TRBJ1-1 and V is TRBV4-2, with D possibly being TRBD1 (6 bases). The length of the CDR3 is 14 residues. Germline V gene data show CDR1 as LGHNA and CDR2 as YNFKEQ. With 2 bases removed from V and 7 bases from J, the gap between germline ends came to 14 bases. CDR3 nucleotides: TGTGCCAGCAGCCAACGAACCCCACAGGGTGAAGCTTTCTTT. Amino acids: CASSQRTPQGEAFF.

This clone was seen a single time. This chain uses TRBV10-3 with TRBJ2-7, with D unclear. From germline, CDR1 is ENHRY and CDR2 SYGVKD. V gave up 3 bases and J gave up 0 bases, with 6 bases separating them. The CDR3 runs 13 residues. This CDR3 is CAISEVSSYEQYF. The CDR3 DNA reads as TGTGCCATCAGTGAAGTAAGCTCCTACGAGCAGTACTTC.

The V call is TRBV19, the J call TRBJ2-3; a weak D match, TRBD1 (5 bases). This CDR3 has 17 residues. The germline CDR1 and CDR2 sequences are LNHDA and SQIVND (reference sequence). V lost 4 bases, J lost 3 bases, and 20 bases lay in between. DNA for the CDR3: TGTGCCAGTAGTACTCGATCCTCGTTAACAGGAACAGATACGCAGTATTTT. Its translation: CASSTRSSLTGTDTQYF.

The chain links TRBV18 to TRBJ2-6; no clear D. The CDR3 length is 14 residues. From germline, CDR1 is KGHSH and CDR2 LQKENI. Trimming cost V 3 bases and J 1 base, with 4 bases left between them. The CDR3 DNA reads as TGTGCCAGCTCACCGGGGTCTGGGGCCAACGTCCTGACTTTC. It codes for CASSPGSGANVLTF.

The chain has TRBV5-1 and TRBJ1-2; D might be TRBD1 (5 bases). CDR3 length equals 16 residues. Deletions cut 0 bases from V and 8 bases from J, with 20 bases between. Germline V gene lookup returns CDR1 SGHRS and CDR2 YFSETQ. The CDR3 loop reads CASSLAGGSTTGGYTF. The CDR3 DNA follows: TGCGCCAGCAGCTTGGCCGGGGGAAGCACTACGGGCGGCTACACCTTC.

The J gene is TRBJ2-5, the V gene TRBV6-1; 7 bases line up with TRBD1. The CDR3 is 14 amino acids. J lost 1 base, V lost 6 bases, and 5 bases had no gene match. Germline values: CDR1 MNHNS, CDR2 SASEGT. The CDR3 DNA reads TGTGCCAGCAGGGCGAACAGGGGCCAAGAGACCCAGTACTTC. Encoded protein: CASRANRGQETQYF.

The rearrangement joins TRBV18 to TRBJ2-7; D is ambiguous. Germline CDR1 and CDR2: KGHSH and LQKENI. This CDR3 region has 13 residues. With 3 bases removed from V and 4 bases from J, the gap between germline ends came to 10 bases. The CDR3 loop is CASSPGLGYEQYF. The CDR3 nucleotides are TGTGCCAGCTCACCGGGGTTGGGGTACGAGCAGTACTTC.

The rearrangement links TRBV29-1 to TRBJ1-2; D gene unclear. Trimming shortened V by 4 bases and J by 7 bases, and 25 bases separated the two germline ends. Germline-derived CDR1 and CDR2 are SQVTM and ANQGSEA. The CDR3 consists of 16 residues. This CDR3 reads CSVGGKRTAAAGGYTF. The CDR3 coding sequence is TGCAGCGTTGGTGGTAAAAGGACCGCTGCCGCGGGTGGCTACACCTTC.

This rearrangement joins TRBV9 to TRBJ2-1; tentative D call: TRBD2 (6 bases). V was shortened by 3 bases and J by 8 bases, with 27 bases between the two germline ends. Germline-derived CDR1 and CDR2 are SGDLS and YYNGEE. The CDR3 is 18 amino acids. The CDR3 protein is CASSGSSRGRGIVHEQFF. The CDR3 DNA reads as TGTGCCAGCAGCGGGAGTAGTAGGGGTCGCGGGATAGTGCATGAGCAGTTCTTC.

This clone was observed once. The V gene is TRBV5-1, the J gene TRBJ2-5; weak D call: TRBD2 (6 bases). The CDR3 covers 15 residues. Germline CDR1 reads SGHRS; CDR2 reads YFSETQ. V was pared by 0 bases and J by 5 bases, with 14 bases between. CDR3 sequence: CASSLGVRGGETQYF. The CDR3 DNA sequence: TGCGCCAGCAGCTTGGGTGTGAGAGGAGGGGAGACCCAGTACTTC.

J is TRBJ2-2 and V is TRBV6-1; D gene ambiguous. From germline, CDR1 is MNHNS and CDR2 SASEGT. The CDR3 consists of 14 residues. Trimming removed 1 base at V and 1 base at J, with 4 bases between. The CDR3 protein is CASSEDRNTGELFF. CDR3 coding DNA: TGTGCCAGCAGTGAAGACAGGAACACCGGGGAGCTGTTTTTT.

This sequence joins TRBV27 and TRBJ1-5; TRBD1 matches 11 bases. From germline, CDR1 is MNHEY and CDR2 SMNVEV (reference sequence). With 6 bases clipped from V and 4 bases from J, the junction kept 5 bases outside the gene matches. The length of the CDR3 is 15 residues. CDR3 nucleotide sequence: TGTGCCAGCAGCACCGGGACAGGGGGAAATCAGCCCCAGCATTTT. Protein: CASSTGTGGNQPQHF.

The genes are TRBV6-4 and TRBJ1-6; 7 bases align to TRBD1. V gave up 0 bases and J gave up 6 bases; unmatched junction bases: 2. This CDR3 contains 15 residues. CDR1 and CDR2 (germline): MRHNA, SNTAGT. The chain's CDR3 is CASSDSGTVNSPLHF. The CDR3 region has the DNA TGTGCCAGCAGTGACTCGGGGACAGTTAATTCACCCCTCCACTTT.